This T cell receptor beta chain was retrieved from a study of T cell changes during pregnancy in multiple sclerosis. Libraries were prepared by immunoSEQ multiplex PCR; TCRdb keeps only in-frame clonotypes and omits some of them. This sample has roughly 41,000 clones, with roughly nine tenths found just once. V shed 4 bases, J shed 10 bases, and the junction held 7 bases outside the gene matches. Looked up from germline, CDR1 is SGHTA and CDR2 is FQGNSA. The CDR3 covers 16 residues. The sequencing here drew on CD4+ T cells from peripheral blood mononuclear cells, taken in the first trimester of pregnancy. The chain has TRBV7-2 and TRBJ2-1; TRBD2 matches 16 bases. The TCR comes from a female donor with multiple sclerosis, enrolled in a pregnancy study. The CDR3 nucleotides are TGTGCCAGCAGCTCACTCGGGACTAGCGGGAGGGGAGAGCAGTTCTTC. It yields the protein CASSSLGTSGRGEQFF.